A single sample is the source of the 19 T cell receptor beta chains below, sequenced in a study of vaccination and CD4 T cells after COVID-19. These receptors' targets are unknown. Noted treatment: roughly 10-day PBMC culture with coronavirus spike peptide pools or control peptides (ViraFEST assay). Sequencing of DNA taken from cultured CD4+ T cells relied on the Oncomine TCR Beta short-read assay. A single record per CDR3 protein comes from TCRdb applying MiXCR to the PCR reads. The data contain over 15,000 distinct CDR3 sequences, about 43% of them seen just once; the ten biggest clones take up 3%. The sample here was CD4+ T cells from blood, cultured in vitro, taken after SARS-CoV-2 vaccination. These receptor sequences come from a human donor who had recovered from COVID-19.

The chain joins TRBV20-1 to TRBJ1-1; D remains ambiguous. V was trimmed by 2 bases and J by 6 bases, leaving 13 bases between them. The CDR3 extends over 13 amino acids. Germline lookup yields CDR1 DFQATT and CDR2 SNEGSKA (reference sequence). CDR3 sequence: CSARIMVPSEAFF. The CDR3 nucleotides are TGCAGTGCTAGAATTATGGTCCCCTCTGAAGCTTTCTTT.

V usage is TRBV6-1 and J usage is TRBJ1-3; 9 bases map to TRBD1. The junction had 9 bases not matched to a gene; V was cut back by 6 bases and J by 0 bases. This CDR3 comprises 17 residues. Germline-derived CDR1 and CDR2 are MNHNS and SASEGT. The CDR3 region is CASSQGGQGYSGNTIYF. In nucleotides, the CDR3 is TGTGCCAGCAGCCAAGGGGGACAGGGCTACTCTGGAAACACCATATATTTT.

The CDR3 sequence is CASSPEGHTEAFF. For the CDR3, the DNA is TGTGCCAGCAGCCCCGAGGGGCACACTGAAGCTTTCTTT. V gene TRBV6-2 or TRBV6-3 combines with J gene TRBJ1-1, with a weak D call TRBD1 (5 bases). Trimming removed 6 bases from V and 3 bases from J, with 11 bases in between. This CDR3 spans 13 amino acids. Germline V CDR1 and CDR2: MNHEY, SVGEGT.

The V gene is TRBV7-8, the J gene TRBJ1-2, with TRBD1 matching over 7 bases. The CDR3 runs to 13 residues. The germline V gene encodes CDR1 SGHVS and CDR2 FQNEAQ. V was clipped by 1 base and J by 8 bases; unmatched bases: 4. CDR3 DNA: TGTGCCAGCAGCTTAGACGGGACAGACGGCTACACCTTC. Its translation is CASSLDGTDGYTF.

The chain couples TRBV19 to TRBJ1-3, with unresolved D. Looked up from germline, CDR1 is LNHDA and CDR2 is SQIVND (reference sequence). V was cut by 6 bases and J by 4 bases, with 16 bases left in between. This CDR3 comprises 15 residues. The CDR3 DNA reads TGTGCCAGTAGCCCCCTCCACCTGGGAGGAAACACCATATATTTT. Protein sequence: CASSPLHLGGNTIYF.

This clonotype came up a few times. V usage is TRBV19 and J usage is TRBJ1-5; 9 bases fit TRBD1. In germline, CDR1 is LNHDA, CDR2 SQIVND (reference sequence). Losses at the gene ends were 5 bases for V and 5 bases for J; bases not matched to a gene: 7. This CDR3 has 15 residues. The CDR3 region has the DNA TGTGCCAGTAGTCCGACAGGGGGTACTTATCAGCCCCAGCATTTT. Its translation is CASSPTGGTYQPQHF.

A few counts support this clonotype. The genes are TRBV4-3 and TRBJ2-5; 9 positions match TRBD2. CDR1 and CDR2 from the germline V gene are LGHNA and YSLEER. The CDR3 loop spans 15 amino acids. Unmatched junction bases numbered 8, after V lost 1 base and J lost 8 bases. The CDR3 DNA reads TGCGCCAGCAGCCAAGTGAACGCGGGAGGGCAAACCCAGTACTTC. Translating gives CASSQVNAGGQTQYF.

The V call is TRBV20-1, the J call TRBJ1-1, with a tentative D call TRBD1 (5 bases). Trimming left V 0 bases short and J 0 bases short, with 8 bases between. The CDR3 covers 14 residues. In germline, CDR1 is DFQATT, CDR2 SNEGSKA (reference sequence). This chain's CDR3 is CSARDGTVNTEAFF. As DNA, the CDR3 is TGCAGTGCTAGAGACGGGACCGTGAACACTGAAGCTTTCTTT.

This clonotype came up a few times. V and J are TRBV6-2 or TRBV6-3 and TRBJ1-2; maybe TRBD1 (5 bases). The ends were cut back, 7 bases at V and 6 bases at J, with 18 bases in the middle. Germline assignment: CDR1 MNHEY and CDR2 SVGEGT. This CDR3 region has 14 residues. The CDR3 is CASTEAGLHDGYTF. The CDR3 DNA sequence: TGTGCCAGCACCGAAGCAGGGCTACACGATGGCTACACCTTC.

The CDR3 nucleotides read TGTGCCAGTAGTATATGGGGGGCTGATGGCTACACCTTC. Residues: CASSIWGADGYTF. The V call is TRBV19, the J call TRBJ1-2, with a possible D match to TRBD1 (6 bases). CDR1 is LNHDA and CDR2 is SQIVND in the germline V gene (reference sequence). V was clipped by 2 bases and J by 6 bases, with 10 bases between them. This CDR3 contains 13 residues.

This clonotype was counted only a few times. V usage is TRBV24-1 and J usage is TRBJ1-1; D call uncertain. This CDR3 region has 14 residues. Germline V gives CDR1 KGHDR, CDR2 SFDVKD. V lost 4 bases and J lost 10, with 18 bases in between. The CDR3 coding sequence is TGTGCCACCAGTGACCCGGACCTCTTTAGCGGAGCTTTCTTT. This encodes CATSDPDLFSGAFF.

This clonotype was recorded once. V and J are TRBV7-2 and TRBJ2-7; D is unresolved. The CDR3 spans 14 residues. The ends were cut back, 2 bases at V and 2 bases at J, with 10 bases in the middle. CDR1 SGHTA and CDR2 FQGNSA come from the germline V gene. The DNA of the CDR3 is TGTGCCAGCAGCTTATCCCAGTCGACCTACGAGCAGTACTTC. It codes for CASSLSQSTYEQYF.

This clonotype has a handful of counts. V gene TRBV6-1 combines with J gene TRBJ1-1; D not certain. The CDR3 contains 15 residues. Germline CDR1 MNHNS, CDR2 SASEGT. V lost 2 bases to trimming and J lost 0 bases, with 10 bases between them. The CDR3 DNA reads as TGTGCCAGCAGTGAACGGATTCGTATGAACACTGAAGCTTTCTTT. Translating it yields CASSERIRMNTEAFF.

This clonotype has only a few counts. The chain links TRBV20-1 to TRBJ1-2, with 7 nucleotides matching TRBD1. V trimming: 5 bases; J trimming: 4 bases; junction bases outside the gene matches: 16. Germline V gene data show CDR1 as DFQATT and CDR2 as SNEGSKA (reference sequence). The CDR3 contains 16 residues. CDR3 sequence reads: CSAATKIGAGGYGYTF. For the CDR3, the DNA is TGCAGTGCTGCGACCAAAATCGGGGCAGGGGGCTATGGCTACACCTTC.

This chain connects TRBV7-3 to TRBJ2-2; the D gene could be TRBD1 or TRBD2 (6 bases each). CDR1 is SGHTA and CDR2 is FQGTGA in the germline V gene. Trimming removed 3 bases at V and 5 bases at J, with 10 bases between. CDR3 length: 14 residues. CDR3 DNA: TGTGCCAGCAGCTTGGGGGGCCGGACCGGGGAGCTGTTTTTT. Translated, it gives CASSLGGRTGELFF. The variable domain in full, with the rest retrieved from reference TRBV7-3 and TRBJ2-2, is GAGVSQTPSNKVTEKGKYVELRCDPISGHTALYWYRQSLGQGPEFLIYFQGTGAADDSGLPNDRFFAVRPEGSVSTLKIQRTERGDSAVYLCASSLGGRTGELFFGEGSRLTVL.

This clonotype appeared a few times. The J gene is TRBJ1-2, the V gene TRBV20-1, with 7 bases matching TRBD1. V was pared by 6 bases and J by 4 bases, with 14 bases of the junction left unmatched. The CDR3 has 15 amino acids. From germline, CDR1 is DFQATT and CDR2 SNEGSKA (reference sequence). CDR3 amino acids: CSALKGEGGRYGYTF. CDR3 DNA: TGCAGTGCCCTAAAGGGGGAAGGGGGCCGCTATGGCTACACCTTC.

This chain links TRBV12-3 or TRBV12-4 with TRBJ2-7, with TRBD1 as a possible D gene (6 bases). The ends were cut back, 4 bases at V and 9 bases at J, with 13 bases in the middle. This CDR3 comprises 12 residues. The CDR3 region is CASSSTGTRQYF. CDR3 coding DNA: TGTGCCAGCAGTTCGACAGGTACGAGGCAGTACTTC.

The CDR3 DNA follows: TGTGCCAGCAGTCAGGTCCAGGGGTTGGTTGGCAATCAGCCCCAGCATTTT. Residues: CASSQVQGLVGNQPQHF. The J gene is TRBJ1-5, the V gene TRBV28, with a possible D match to TRBD1 (6 bases). V lost 5 bases and J 2 bases, leaving 19 bases between the germline ends. CDR1 and CDR2 from the germline V gene are MDHEN and SYDVKM. The length of the CDR3 is 17 residues.

The chain links TRBV7-2 to TRBJ1-5; D possibly corresponds to TRBD1 (6 bases). CDR1 is SGHTA, CDR2 FQGNSA, per germline. The CDR3 contains 13 residues. Trimming cost V 2 bases and J 6 bases, with 8 bases left between them. The CDR3 sequence: CASSLRGSQPQHF. The DNA for the CDR3 is TGTGCCAGCAGCTTAAGGGGGAGTCAGCCCCAGCATTTT.